Listed below are T cell receptor beta chains from one sample, sequenced in a study of cytomegalovirus exposure and HLA in healthy donors. The assay was immunoSEQ multiplex PCR, and TCRdb's table has in-frame clones only and misses some. The data contain about 120,000 clones, roughly 63% of them singletons. Sequencing was carried out using PBMCs. The receptors stem from a man between 40 and 49 years old in good health and CMV-seropositive. Both conserved end residues are part of each CDR3. Fields, in order: clone size, D gene, V gene, J gene, CDR3 DNA, CDR3 protein. D genes are given only for firm matches. Clone size is shown for a subset of rows, as once, few, many or a class of expanded clone.

-	TRBD1	TRBV5-1	TRBJ1-5	TGCGCCAGCAGCTTGGCCTACGACAGGGCGAGCCAGCCCCAGCATTTT	CASSLAYDRASQPQHF
-	TRBD1	TRBV27	TRBJ2-7	TGTGCCAGCAGTGACCTCAAGGACAGGGGCAAGTCCTACGAGCAGTACTTC	CASSDLKDRGKSYEQYF
-	TRBD1	TRBV19	TRBJ1-6	TGTGCCAGTAGTACGGACAGGTTTAATTCACCCCTCCACTTT	CASSTDRFNSPLHF
-	-	TRBV30	TRBJ2-5	TGTGCCTGGAAACAAAAACAAGAGACCCAGTACTTC	CAWKQKQETQYF
-	TRBD2	TRBV29-1	TRBJ2-5	TGCAGCGTTGGGGCTAGCGGGAGGGCCACAGAGACCCAGTACTTC	CSVGASGRATETQYF
-	-	TRBV28	TRBJ1-1	TGTGCCAGCAGTTTGGCAAGCGTTCGATCTATGAACACTGAAGCTTTCTTT	CASSLASVRSMNTEAFF
-	TRBD1	TRBV9	TRBJ1-2	TGTGCCAGCAGCGCCACGGACAGGGGGACCACTCGAAACTATGGCTACACCTTC	CASSATDRGTTRNYGYTF
-	TRBD2	TRBV7-3	TRBJ2-1	TGTGCCAGCAGCTCCTTAGCGGGAGGGCATTACAATGAGCAGTTCTTC	CASSSLAGGHYNEQFF
few	-	TRBV6-1	TRBJ1-1	TGTGCCAGCAGTGAAGTTCTGTTACAGGGTTGGACTGAAGCTTTCTTT	CASSEVLLQGWTEAFF
-	TRBD2	TRBV10-3	TRBJ2-3	TGTGCCATCAGTGATCAGGCGACTAGCGGGAGTTTGAGAGATACGCAGTATTTT	CAISDQATSGSLRDTQYF
-	TRBD2	TRBV7-9	TRBJ2-2	TGTGCCAGCAGCTTAGGGACTAGCGGGAGCAACACCGGGGAGCTGTTTTTT	CASSLGTSGSNTGELFF
once	-	TRBV4-1	TRBJ2-6	TGCGCCAGCAGCCAACTTGGGGCATCCTCTGGGGCCAACGTCCTGACTTTC	CASSQLGASSGANVLTF
once	-	TRBV7-8	TRBJ2-1	TGTGCCAGCCTCTCTAATACCGACAATGAGCAGTTCTTC	CASLSNTDNEQFF